This paragraph covers one TCR beta chain sequence. This specimen belongs to a study of patients and donors after allogeneic stem cell transplantation. TCRdb re-called the RT-PCR reads with MiXCR, one entry per CDR3 protein. Among some 200,000 distinct CDR3 sequences listed, 35% to 50% were seen once. Germline assignment: CDR1 MNHEY and CDR2 SVGEGT. The CDR3 is 15 amino acids. V lost 7 bases, J lost 5 bases, and 12 bases stayed unmatched. The source of this sequence is a human donor who was either an allogeneic HSCT recipient or a stem cell or donor lymphocyte infusion donor (not recorded which). It is not recorded whose cells these are; they may come from a transplant donor. V gene TRBV6-2 or TRBV6-3 combines with J gene TRBJ2-7, with 9 bases identical to TRBD2. Sequenced: blood, either unsorted or a sorted T cell fraction (not recorded which). The CDR3 coding sequence is TGTGCCAGCATCCCTAGCGGGAAAGGTGCCGACGAGCAGTACTTC. It is translated as CASIPSGKGADEQYF.